This paragraph reports one T cell receptor beta chain. Its specificity is unknown. Unique molecular identifiers were built into the TCRbeta library. TCRdb redid the calling of the PCR reads with MiXCR, one entry per CDR3 protein. The table lists about 210,000 distinct CDR3 sequences, approximately 15% of them singletons, with around 45% in the top ten. This sample was included in a study of T-cell reconstitution after alpha-beta-depleted transplantation in children. Study outcomes and limitations: When one year had passed after transplant, most T-cell counts and diversity came from newly produced T cells. Reports say that about two months after transplant, the alpha-beta T cells came out of several hundred graft clones that had expanded. Several patients had high TCRbeta diversity at day 60; it came from surviving recipient T cells and thymic progenitors.

The CDR3 is made up of 13 amino acids. V shed 10 bases and J 10 bases; nucleotides not matched to a gene: 11. This receptor was taken from a male patient between 2 and 9 years old who had a stem cell transplant for acute lymphoblastic leukemia, so the T cells may come from the graft donor. The source material was PBMCs, mostly from graft donor cells, sampled 360 days after TCRalphabeta/CD19-depleted stem cell transplant. The rearrangement joins TRBV12-3 or TRBV12-4 to TRBJ2-2, with 8 positions matching TRBD2. In nucleotides, the CDR3 is TGTGCCACCAGACCCGGGGGGGCGCCGGAGCTGTTTTTT. This translates into CATRPGGAPELFF.